The T cell receptor beta chain under discussion was sequenced for a study of T cells after yellow fever vaccination. Study-level results: Subsequent to the booster, the majority of primary-vaccination clones reappeared (96% CD4, 88% CD8). Only a small proportion of the clonotypes turned up in both the CD4 and the CD8 compartments, likely arising from convergent recombination.

This clonotype was detected a few times. The target antigen is unknown. The CDR3 loop spans 12 amino acids. Trimming left V 0 bases short and J 4 bases short, with 4 bases between. CDR1 and CDR2 (germline): SGHRS, YFSETQ. TCR cDNA, made by 5'RACE template switching, carried an added universal primer site and UMIs. TCRdb analysed the 5' RACE reads with MiXCR anew, one entry per CDR3 protein. The sample yields 200,000 to 250,000 distinct CDR3 sequences, about 7% seen once. The sequences come from CD4+ T cells sorted from PBMCs, collected 15 days after the yellow fever booster vaccination. The TCR sequence derives from a young man who received the YFV17D yellow fever vaccine. This chain uses TRBV5-1 with TRBJ1-1; D remains ambiguous. The CDR3 bases are TGCGCCAGCAGCTTGGAGAGCACTGAAGCTTTCTTT. Translating gives CASSLESTEAFF.